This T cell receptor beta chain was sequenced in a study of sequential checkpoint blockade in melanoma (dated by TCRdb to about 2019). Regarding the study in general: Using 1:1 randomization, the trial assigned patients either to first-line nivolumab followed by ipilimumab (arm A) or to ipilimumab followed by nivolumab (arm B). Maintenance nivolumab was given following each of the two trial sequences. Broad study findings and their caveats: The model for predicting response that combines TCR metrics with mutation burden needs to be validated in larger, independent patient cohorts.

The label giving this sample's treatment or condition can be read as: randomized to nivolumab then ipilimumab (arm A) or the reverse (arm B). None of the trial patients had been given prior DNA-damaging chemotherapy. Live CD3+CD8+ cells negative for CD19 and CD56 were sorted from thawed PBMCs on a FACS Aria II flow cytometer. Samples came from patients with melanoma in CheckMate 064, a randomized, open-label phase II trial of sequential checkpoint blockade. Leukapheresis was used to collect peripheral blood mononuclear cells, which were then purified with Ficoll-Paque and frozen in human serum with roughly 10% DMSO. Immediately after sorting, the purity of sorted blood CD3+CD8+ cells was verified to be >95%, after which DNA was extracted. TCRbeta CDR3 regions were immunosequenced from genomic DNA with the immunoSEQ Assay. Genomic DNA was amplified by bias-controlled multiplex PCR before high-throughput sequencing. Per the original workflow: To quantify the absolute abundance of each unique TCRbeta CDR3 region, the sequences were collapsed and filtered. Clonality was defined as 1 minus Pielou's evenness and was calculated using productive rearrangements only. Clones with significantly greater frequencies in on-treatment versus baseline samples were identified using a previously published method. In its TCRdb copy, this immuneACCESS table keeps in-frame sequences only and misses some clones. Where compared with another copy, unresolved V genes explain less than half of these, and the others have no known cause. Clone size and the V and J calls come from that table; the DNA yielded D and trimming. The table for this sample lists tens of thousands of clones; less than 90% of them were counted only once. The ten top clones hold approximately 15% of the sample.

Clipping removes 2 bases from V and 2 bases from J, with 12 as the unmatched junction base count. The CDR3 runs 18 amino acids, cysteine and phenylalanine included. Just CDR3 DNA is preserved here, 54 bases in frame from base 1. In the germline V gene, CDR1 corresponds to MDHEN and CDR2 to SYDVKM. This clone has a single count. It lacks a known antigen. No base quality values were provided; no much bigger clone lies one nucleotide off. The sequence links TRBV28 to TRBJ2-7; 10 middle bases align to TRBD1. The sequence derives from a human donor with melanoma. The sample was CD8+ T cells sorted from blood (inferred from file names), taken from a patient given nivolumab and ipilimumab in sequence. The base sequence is TGTGCCAGCAGTTTACCTACCAGTGGACAGGGGGAACCCTACGAGCAGTACTTC. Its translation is CASSLPTSGQGEPYEQYF.